The entry below describes one T cell receptor (beta chain). Its antigen is not identified. Just one base apart from a much larger clone, this may be a read error. These data originate in a study of CD8 T cells in ankylosing spondylitis. Study results and caveats: Clones that were linked to disease were CD8+ and were relatively rare in peripheral blood. It was reported that disease-linked clones were significantly enriched in matched ankylosing spondylitis synovial fluid.

Construction of TCR beta libraries was performed using quantitative 5'-RACE with molecular barcodes. TCRdb used MiXCR to reprocess the 5' RACE reads, holding one entry per CDR3 protein. The sample contains 150,000 to 200,000 distinct CDR3 sequences, around a tenth of which appear only once. Germline V gives CDR1 SGHRS, CDR2 YFSETQ. This CDR3 comprises 9 residues. The sample comprised blood, either unsorted or a sorted T cell fraction (not recorded which). This rearrangement joins TRBV5-1 to TRBJ2-7, with D hard to call. This TCR was recovered from a male donor with ankylosing spondylitis or in good health (not recorded which). This chain's CDR3 is CARGYERYF. In DNA form, the CDR3 reads TGCGCCAGGGGGTACGAGCGGTACTTC.